This T cell receptor (beta chain) was captured by sequencing in a study of blood T cell repertoires in COVID-19. Profiling relied on immunoSEQ multiplex PCR, and the TCRdb table lists in-frame clones only, not all of them. The sample consists of about 380,000 clones, more than 75% of them appearing once. Germline V gene lookup returns CDR1 SQVTM and CDR2 ANQGSEA. The CDR3 is 13 amino acids. The germline V and J ends were trimmed by 5 bases and 2 bases, with 9 bases remaining between them. The source is a woman under 30 who had recovered from COVID-19. This sequence joins TRBV29-1 and TRBJ2-2, with a tentative D call TRBD1 (5 bases). The sequenced sample was PBMCs or T cells enriched from blood (not recorded which). This chain's CDR3 is CSVSGANTGELFF. The CDR3 DNA sequence: TGCAGCGTTTCTGGGGCCAACACCGGGGAGCTGTTTTTT.